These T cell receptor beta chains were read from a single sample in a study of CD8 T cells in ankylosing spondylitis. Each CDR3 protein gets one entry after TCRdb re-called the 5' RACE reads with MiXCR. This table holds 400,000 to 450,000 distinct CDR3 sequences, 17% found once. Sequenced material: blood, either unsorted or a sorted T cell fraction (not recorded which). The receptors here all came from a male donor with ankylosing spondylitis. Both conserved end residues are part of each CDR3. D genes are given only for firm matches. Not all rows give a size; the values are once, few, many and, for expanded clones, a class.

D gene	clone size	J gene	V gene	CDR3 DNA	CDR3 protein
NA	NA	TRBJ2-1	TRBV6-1	TGTGCCAGCACCGACATCGCTAGGGGGGGTGAGCAGTTCTTC	CASTDIARGGEQFF
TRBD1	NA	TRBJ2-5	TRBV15	TGTGCCACCAGCAGAGGTCCGGGACAGGGGGCATCAGAGACCCAGTACTTC	CATSRGPGQGASETQYF
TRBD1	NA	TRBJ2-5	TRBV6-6	TGTGCCAGCAGTTACCCGGAGACAGGGTTCCAGTACTTC	CASSYPETGFQYF
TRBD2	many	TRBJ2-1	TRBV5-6	TGTGCCAGCAGCTTCGGGCGGGGGAGCTCCTACAATGAGCAGTTCTTC	CASSFGRGSSYNEQFF
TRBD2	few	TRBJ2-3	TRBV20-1	TGCAGTGCTAGGCCCCTTGGCGGGACTAGCGGTCGCACAGATACGCAGTATTTT	CSARPLGGTSGRTDTQYF
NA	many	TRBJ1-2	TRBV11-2	TGTGCCAGCAGCGCAACCGGGACCTCTTATGGCTACACCTTC	CASSATGTSYGYTF
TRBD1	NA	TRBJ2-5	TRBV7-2	TGTGCCAGCAGCTTTAGGGGGACAGGGATGCGGGAGACCCAGTACTTC	CASSFRGTGMRETQYF
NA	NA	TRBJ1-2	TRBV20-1	TGCAGTGCCCTCCCTATTCCGGGGAAAATCTATGGCTACACCTTC	CSALPIPGKIYGYTF
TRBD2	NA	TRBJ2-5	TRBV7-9	TGTGCCAGCAGCTTAAGTCGCGGGGGAACAGAGACCCAGTACTTC	CASSLSRGGTETQYF
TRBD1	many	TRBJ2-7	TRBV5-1	TGCGCCAGCAGCACGACAGGGGTAAGATACGAGCAGTACTTC	CASSTTGVRYEQYF
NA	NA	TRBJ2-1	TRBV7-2	TGTGCCAGCAGCCCACCGGGAGAAAATATCGAGCAGTTCTTC	CASSPPGENIEQFF
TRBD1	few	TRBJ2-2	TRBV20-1	TGCAGTGCTAGAGACCCCGGACAGGGGCGCACCGGGGAGCTGTTTTTT	CSARDPGQGRTGELFF
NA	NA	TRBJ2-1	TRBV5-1	TGCGCCAGCAGCACACAGGGACATGAGCAGTTCTTC	CASSTQGHEQFF
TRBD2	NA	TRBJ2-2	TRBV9	TGTGCCAGCAGCGGGGCCGGGGAGGGTATCGGGGAGCTGTTTTTT	CASSGAGEGIGELFF
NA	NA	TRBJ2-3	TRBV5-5	TGTGCCAGCAGCTTGCAGTGGACGGGATTCAGCACAGATACGCAGTATTTT	CASSLQWTGFSTDTQYF
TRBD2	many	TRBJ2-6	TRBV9	TGTGCCAGCAGCTTCAGAGGGACTAGCGGGTCTGGGGCCAACGTCCTGACTTTC	CASSFRGTSGSGANVLTF
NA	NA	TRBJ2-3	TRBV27	TGTGCCAGCAGTTTGCGCAGGGCTGAGGATACGCAGTATTTT	CASSLRRAEDTQYF
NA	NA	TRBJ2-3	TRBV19	TGTGCCAGTAGTATGGACCTCGCGGGAGATACGCAGTATTTT	CASSMDLAGDTQYF
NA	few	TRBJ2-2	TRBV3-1	TGTGCCAGCAGCCACCCTAAGAACACCGGGGAGCTGTTTTTT	CASSHPKNTGELFF
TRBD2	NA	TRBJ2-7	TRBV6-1	TGTGCCAGCAGGGGTGGCGGGGGCTCCTACGAGCAGTACTTC	CASRGGGGSYEQYF
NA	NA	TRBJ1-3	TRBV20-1	TGCAGTGCTAGGGACAGTCACTCTGGAAACACCATATATTTT	CSARDSHSGNTIYF
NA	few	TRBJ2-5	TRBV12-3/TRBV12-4	TGTGCCAGCAGTCCCTTAGGGCCGTGGGAGACCCAGTACTTC	CASSPLGPWETQYF
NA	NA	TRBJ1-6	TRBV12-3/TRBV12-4	TGTGCCAGCAGCTGGGGACAAAATAATTCACCCCTCCACTTT	CASSWGQNNSPLHF
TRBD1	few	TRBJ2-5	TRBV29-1	TGCAGCGTTGAAGACACGGGACAGGGGAAGTACTTC	CSVEDTGQGKYF
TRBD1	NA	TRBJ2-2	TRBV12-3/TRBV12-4	TGTGCCGCCCGGGACAGGGTGGATGGGGAGCTGTTTTTT	CAARDRVDGELFF
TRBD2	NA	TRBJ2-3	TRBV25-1	TGTGCCAGCAGTCGCGGCCGAGGACTAGGCGGGACAGATACGCAGTATTTT	CASSRGRGLGGTDTQYF
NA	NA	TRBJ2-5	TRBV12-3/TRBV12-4	TGTGCCAGCAGTTTTCGGCTAAACGGGGGAGAGACCCAGTACTTC	CASSFRLNGGETQYF
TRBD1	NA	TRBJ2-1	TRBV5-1	TGCGCCAGCAGCCGAACAGGGGAGAGTGAGCAGTTCTTC	CASSRTGESEQFF
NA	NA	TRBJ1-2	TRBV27	TGTGCCAGCAGGACGGTAAACTATGGCTACACCTTC	CASRTVNYGYTF
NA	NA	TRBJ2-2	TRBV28	TGTGCCAGCAGGCCCCTCCCCCGGAGCGGGGAGCTGTTTTTT	CASRPLPRSGELFF
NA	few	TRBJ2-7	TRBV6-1	TGTGCCAGCAGTGCCTACGAGCAGTACTTC	CASSAYEQYF
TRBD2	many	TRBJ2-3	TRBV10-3	TGTGCCATCAGTGAGGAGACTAGCGGGAGTAATACGCAGTATTTT	CAISEETSGSNTQYF
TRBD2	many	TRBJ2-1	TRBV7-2	TGTGCCAGCAGGGAGACTAGCTACTACAATGAGCAGTTCTTC	CASRETSYYNEQFF
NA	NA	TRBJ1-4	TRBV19	TGTGCCAGTAGGAAAACCTCTCATGAAAAACTGTTTTTT	CASRKTSHEKLFF
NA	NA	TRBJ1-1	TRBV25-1	TGTGCCAGCAGTGAATTCGGGGGGCACGACACTGAAGCTTTCTTT	CASSEFGGHDTEAFF
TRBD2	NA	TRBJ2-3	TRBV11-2	TGTGCCAGCAGCAAAGGGACTAGCGGGGGGGATAGGGCAGATACGCAGTATTTT	CASSKGTSGGDRADTQYF
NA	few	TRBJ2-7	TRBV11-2	TGTGCCAGCAGCCCCCACCCGCGGAACCTCACCTCCTACGAGCAGTACTTC	CASSPHPRNLTSYEQYF
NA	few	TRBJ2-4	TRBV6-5	TGTGCCAGCAGTTACCTACTAAGTCGAACCTCAGCCAAAAACATTCAGTACTTC	CASSYLLSRTSAKNIQYF
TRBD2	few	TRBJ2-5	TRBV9	TGTGCCAGCAGTCCCGGGACTAGCGGGACCGAGACCCAGTACTTC	CASSPGTSGTETQYF
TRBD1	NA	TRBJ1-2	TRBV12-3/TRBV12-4	TGTGCCAGCAGTTTAAAGGACAGGGGTCGAGGCTACACCTTC	CASSLKDRGRGYTF
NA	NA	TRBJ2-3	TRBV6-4	TGTGCCAGCAGTGACTTCCCCCGTGTGGATACGCAGTATTTT	CASSDFPRVDTQYF
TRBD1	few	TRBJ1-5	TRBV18	TGTGCCAGCTCGCTAGGACAGGCTGGGAATCAGCCCCAGCATTTT	CASSLGQAGNQPQHF
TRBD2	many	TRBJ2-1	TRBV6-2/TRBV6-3	TGTGCCAGCACCCCAGGAGGGAGGGGCGGGAATGAGCAGTTCTTC	CASTPGGRGGNEQFF
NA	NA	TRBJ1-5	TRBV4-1	TGCGCCAGCAGCCAAGAGAGGACTCAGCCCCAGCGTTTT	CASSQERTQPQRF
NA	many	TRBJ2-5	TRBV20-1	TGCAGTGCTAGTGTGACCGGACAAGAGACCCAGTACTTC	CSASVTGQETQYF
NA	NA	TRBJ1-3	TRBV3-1	TGTGCCAGCAGCCAAGATGGGGGTTCTGGAAACACCATATATTTT	CASSQDGGSGNTIYF
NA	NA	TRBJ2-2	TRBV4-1	TGCGCCAGCAGCCAAGATCAGGGTATCGCGAACACCGGGGAGCTGTTTTTT	CASSQDQGIANTGELFF
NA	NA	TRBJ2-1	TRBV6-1	TGTGCCAGCAGGCCTAGCCCGCGGACAGTTAATGAGCAGTTCTTC	CASRPSPRTVNEQFF
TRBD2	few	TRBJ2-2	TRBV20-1	TGCAGTGCTAGTATAGCGGGAGTATACACCGGGGAGCTGTTTTTT	CSASIAGVYTGELFF
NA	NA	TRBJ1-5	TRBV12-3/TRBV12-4	TGTGCCAGCAGTTTAGGAGGGCAGGGTGGGGATCAGCCCCAGCATTTT	CASSLGGQGGDQPQHF
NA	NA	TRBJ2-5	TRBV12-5	TGTGCTAGTGGTTTAGTAGGGGTGCAAGAGACCCAGTACTTC	CASGLVGVQETQYF
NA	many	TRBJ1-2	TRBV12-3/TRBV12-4	TGTGCCACTCTAGGGAATTATGGCTACACCTTC	CATLGNYGYTF
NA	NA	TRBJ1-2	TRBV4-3	TGCGCCAGCAGCCAAGCGGCTTTTGGGCCAGCACCCTATGGCTACACCTTC	CASSQAAFGPAPYGYTF
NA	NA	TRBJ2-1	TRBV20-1	TGCAGCCAGGGGGGTTCCTACAATGAGCAGTTCTTC	CSQGGSYNEQFF
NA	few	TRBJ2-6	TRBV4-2	TGTGCCAGCAGCCAAGATTCGACAGCCTCTGGGGCCAACGTCCTGACTTTC	CASSQDSTASGANVLTF